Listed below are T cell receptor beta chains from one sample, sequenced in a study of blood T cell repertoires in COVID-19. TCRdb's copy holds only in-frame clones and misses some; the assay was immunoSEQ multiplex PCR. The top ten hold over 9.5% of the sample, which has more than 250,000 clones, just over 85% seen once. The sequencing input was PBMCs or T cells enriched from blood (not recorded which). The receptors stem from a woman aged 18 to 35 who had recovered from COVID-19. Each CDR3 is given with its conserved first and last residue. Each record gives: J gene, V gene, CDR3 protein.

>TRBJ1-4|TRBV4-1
CASSHSGGGVDEKLFF
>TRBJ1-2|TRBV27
CASSFAGQGARGYTF
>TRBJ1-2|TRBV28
CASSLGQNHGYTF
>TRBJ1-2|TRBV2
CATRQGPYGYTF
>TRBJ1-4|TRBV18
CASSPTEDEKLFF
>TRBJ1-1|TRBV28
CASSSVPGQGTTEAFF
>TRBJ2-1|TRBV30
CAWSVGTSGTDEQFF
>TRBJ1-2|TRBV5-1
CASSSQGQGTGYTF
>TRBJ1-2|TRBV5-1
CASSISSGGQGSYGYTF
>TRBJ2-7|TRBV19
CASSSRTSLVREQYF